A single T cell receptor beta chain is shown here with its context. The antigen remains undetermined. The sample is drawn from a study of cytomegalovirus exposure and HLA in healthy donors. Primers: 60 Vbeta forward and 13 Jbeta reverse. Here immunoSEQ multiplex PCR was the method, and the copy in TCRdb shows in-frame clones only, minus some. The repertoire holds over 120,000 clones, almost 85% seen once, with approximately 1.5% in the top ten. Study observations and caveats: For most TCR sequences rarity was the rule, although some public TCRs occurred in many donors.

This CDR3 contains 14 residues. V was clipped by 8 bases and J by 4 bases, with 20 bases between them. Germline V lookup: CDR1 SQVTM, CDR2 ANQGSEA. This chain joins TRBV29-1 and TRBJ2-5, with D perhaps matching TRBD1 (6 bases). Sequenced sample: PBMCs. The clonotype was recovered from a man aged 25-45 years in good health and CMV-seropositive. The CDR3 here is CSSRSGSGVETQYF. The CDR3 DNA follows: TGCAGCTCGCGGAGCGGTTCAGGGGTAGAGACCCAGTACTTC.